This passage covers 21 T cell receptor beta chains from one sample sequenced in a study of T cells in Graves' hyperthyroidism and ophthalmopathy. The source material, RNA transcripts, was used to amplify TCR beta CDR3 regions. First-round RT-PCR targeting the TCR CDR3 was performed with the HTBI primer set. TCRdb passed the multiplex PCR reads through MiXCR, listing each CDR3 protein once. The data show around 600,000 distinct CDR3 sequences, 12% to 15% seen once. The sample comprised blood. These receptors were taken from a woman aged 18-35 years with Graves' ophthalmopathy.

A few counts support this clonotype. The chain is built from TRBV14 and TRBJ2-1; D is unclear. Deletions cut 4 bases from V and 9 bases from J, with 13 bases between. From germline, CDR1 is SGHDN and CDR2 FVKESK. The CDR3 extends over 13 amino acids. CDR3 DNA sequence: TGTGCCAGCAGCCGGCTGGGATATAGTGAGCAGTTCTTC. It translates to CASSRLGYSEQFF.

The V call is TRBV9, the J call TRBJ2-7; D possibly uses TRBD1 or TRBD2 (5 bases each). The CDR3 is 15 residues long. The V end lost 3 bases, the J end lost 1 base, and 14 bases lay between the germline ends. Germline CDR1 SGDLS, CDR2 YYNGEE. The CDR3 here is CASSAAGSPSYEQYF. CDR3 in DNA: TGTGCCAGCAGCGCCGCAGGGAGCCCATCCTACGAGCAGTACTTC.

This clonotype was detected ten times or more. The rearrangement joins TRBV7-9 to TRBJ1-2, with TRBD1 identical over 9 bases. The trim removed 5 bases at V and 3 bases at J, leaving 13 bases unmatched. CDR3 length: 17 residues. Germline loops: CDR1 SEHNR, CDR2 FQNEAQ (reference sequence). CDR3 region: CASSPPLGTGSDYGYTF. CDR3 nucleotide sequence: TGTGCCAGCAGCCCCCCGTTGGGGACAGGGAGCGACTATGGCTACACCTTC.

This clonotype was counted many times. V and J are TRBV2 and TRBJ2-7; D may be TRBD2 (7 bases). Trimming took 2 bases from V and 3 from J, leaving 14 bases between them. CDR1 SNHLY and CDR2 FYNNEI come from the germline V gene. CDR3 size: 15 residues. CDR3 nucleotide sequence: TGTGCCAGCAGTGAAAGCGGGACATCCATCTACGAGCAGTACTTC. This codes for CASSESGTSIYEQYF.

In the case of this clonotype: This may be a read error, as it is one base from a much larger clone. This chain joins TRBV5-1 and TRBJ2-5, with TRBD2 matching 9 bases. V trimming: 0 bases; J trimming: 9 bases; junction bases outside the gene matches: 15. The length of the CDR3 is 17 residues. Germline CDR1 reads SGHRS; CDR2 reads YFSETQ. CDR3 sequence reads: CASSLGLAGVSAEAQYF. The CDR3 region has the DNA TGCGCCAGCAGCTTGGGCTTAGCGGGAGTATCGGCGGAGGCCCAGTACTTC.

This clonotype has ten or more counts. V gene TRBV6-5 combines with J gene TRBJ2-5; 8 bases map to TRBD2. V trimming: 0 bases; J trimming: 2 bases; junction bases outside the gene matches: 5. CDR1 and CDR2 (germline): MNHEY, SVGAGI. The length of the CDR3 is 16 residues. The CDR3 spells CASSYSKTSGQETQYF. CDR3 in DNA: TGTGCCAGCAGTTACTCGAAAACTAGCGGACAAGAGACCCAGTACTTC.

In this sample, this clonotype turned up many times. DNA of the CDR3: TGCAGCGTTGAAGGCGGGGGGGCCGGGGATGGCTACACCTTC. Its translation: CSVEGGGAGDGYTF. This rearrangement joins TRBV29-1 to TRBJ1-2; maybe TRBD1 (6 bases). Looked up from germline, CDR1 is SQVTM and CDR2 is ANQGSEA. The V end lost 1 base, the J end lost 6 bases, and 15 bases lay between the germline ends. The CDR3 extends over 14 amino acids. The variable domain in full, with the rest retrieved from reference TRBV29-1 and TRBJ1-2, is SAVISQKPSRDICQRGTSLTIQCQVDSQVTMMFWYRQQPGQSLTLIATANQGSEATYESGFVIDKFPISRPNLTFSTLTVSNMSPEDSSIYLCSVEGGGAGDGYTFGSGTRLTVV.

This clonotype was detected ten times or more. The germline gene is not matched at one end of the junction; a read error may be the cause. This chain joins TRBV20-1 and TRBJ2-7; tentatively, D is TRBD2 (5 bases). The length of the CDR3 is 14 residues. Germline CDR1 is DFQATT and CDR2 is SNEGSKA (reference sequence). CDR3 in amino acids: CSARDTSRPYEQYF. Here the CDR3 DNA reads TGCAGTGCGAGAGACACTAGTCGTCCCTACGAGCAGTACTTC.

The rearrangement joins TRBV19 to TRBJ1-1; D not certain. This CDR3 is built from 12 residues. Trimming removed 1 base from V and 7 bases from J, with 7 bases in between. Germline lookup yields CDR1 LNHDA and CDR2 SQIVND (reference sequence). CDR3 DNA sequence: TGTGCCAGTAGTATAGGCGGAGGTGAAGCTTTCTTT. This codes for CASSIGGGEAFF.

The J gene is TRBJ1-5, the V gene TRBV18; D unclear. Germline V gives CDR1 KGHSH, CDR2 LQKENI. The CDR3 extends over 15 amino acids. V was cut by 1 base and J by 4 bases, with 11 bases left in between. For the CDR3, the DNA is TGTGCCAGCTCACCACGGAACGGCGTAAATCAGCCCCAGCATTTT. Encoded protein: CASSPRNGVNQPQHF.

This clonotype was observed at least ten times. The CDR3 here is CASSFKGNEQFF. The CDR3 DNA reads TGTGCCAGCAGTTTCAAGGGGAATGAGCAGTTCTTC. The chain is built from TRBV27 and TRBJ2-1; D might be TRBD1 (5 bases). The CDR3 has 12 residues. The germline CDR1 and CDR2 sequences are MNHEY and SMNVEV (reference sequence). Trimming shortened V by 3 bases and J by 7 bases, and 7 bases separated the two germline ends.

Ten or more counts support this clonotype. V usage is TRBV7-9 and J usage is TRBJ2-3; 9 positions match TRBD2. The junction had 7 bases not matched to a gene; V was cut back by 5 bases and J by 1 base. CDR3 length: 16 amino acids. The germline CDR1 and CDR2 sequences are SEHNR and FQNEAQ (reference sequence). The CDR3 DNA sequence: TGTGCCAGCAGCGCCTTTAGGACTAGCGGCACAGATACGCAGTATTTT. Translated, it gives CASSAFRTSGTDTQYF.

This clonotype occurred a few times. The chain joins TRBV12-3 or TRBV12-4 to TRBJ2-7; D is perhaps TRBD1 (7 bases). There are 15 residues in the CDR3. V was clipped by 4 bases and J by 5 bases, with 18 bases between them. The CDR3 sequence is CASSSPGQGGNEQYF. The CDR3 DNA reads TGTGCCAGCAGTTCCCCAGGGCAGGGGGGCAACGAGCAGTACTTC.

The chain uses TRBV20-1 and TRBJ2-7; D might be TRBD1 (6 bases). The V end lost 2 bases, the J end lost 2 bases, and 13 bases lay between the germline ends. The CDR3 loop spans 14 amino acids. Germline loops: CDR1 DFQATT, CDR2 SNEGSKA (reference sequence). The CDR3 nucleotides are TGCAGTGCTAGATATCACAGGGCGCCCTACGAGCAGTACTTC. Translating gives CSARYHRAPYEQYF.

This clonotype was recorded many times. The V and J genes are TRBV6-1 and TRBJ1-1; D call uncertain. The germline V and J ends were trimmed by 4 bases and 10 bases, with 13 bases remaining between them. This CDR3 has 12 residues. Germline-derived CDR1 and CDR2 are MNHNS and SASEGT. CDR3 DNA sequence: TGTGCCAGCAGTGTCCCGGGAGGTGTAGCTTTCTTT. This sequence encodes CASSVPGGVAFF.

This clonotype has ten or more counts. The gene calls are TRBV7-3 and TRBJ2-3; 13 nucleotides line up with TRBD2. The germline V gene encodes CDR1 SGHTA and CDR2 FQGTGA. V shed 2 bases, J shed 0 bases, and the junction held 5 bases outside the gene matches. The length of the CDR3 is 18 residues. CDR3 in amino acids: CASSLPEGLAGSTDTQYF. DNA of the CDR3: TGTGCCAGCAGCTTACCGGAGGGACTAGCGGGGAGCACAGATACGCAGTATTTT.

This clonotype was seen repeatedly, ten times or more. This chain joins TRBV19 and TRBJ1-1, with D unclear. Between the trimmed V and J ends, which lost 6 bases and 1 base, there was a span of 9 bases. The CDR3 spans 13 residues. CDR1 LNHDA and CDR2 SQIVND come from the germline V gene (reference sequence). CDR3 bases: TGTGCCAGTAGATTTCAGGAGAACACTGAAGCTTTCTTT. It yields the protein CASRFQENTEAFF.

There are many counts of this clonotype. The CDR3, as DNA: TGTGCCAGCAGTTTCGGAACCTACGAGCAGTACTTC. Protein product: CASSFGTYEQYF. This chain connects TRBV12-3 or TRBV12-4 to TRBJ2-7; no reliable D call. The CDR3 loop spans 12 amino acids. The V end was cut by 3 bases, the J end by 2 bases, with 5 bases between.

This clonotype was recorded at least ten times. The chain couples TRBV4-1 to TRBJ2-7; 8 bases match TRBD1. The trim removed 1 base at V and 1 base at J, leaving 3 bases unmatched. The CDR3 contains 15 residues. Germline V gives CDR1 MGHRA, CDR2 YSYEKL. The CDR3 loop is CASSQVQGVSYEQYF. CDR3 nucleotide sequence: TGCGCCAGCAGCCAAGTACAGGGGGTTTCCTACGAGCAGTACTTC.

The chain is built from TRBV5-1 and TRBJ1-2; D might be TRBD1 (6 bases). Germline loops: CDR1 SGHRS, CDR2 YFSETQ. The CDR3 loop spans 15 amino acids. The ends were cut back, 4 bases at V and 4 bases at J, with 17 bases in the middle. The CDR3 region is CASSISFTGFYGYTF. Written as DNA, the CDR3 is TGCGCCAGCAGCATCTCATTTACAGGGTTCTATGGCTACACCTTC. The entire variable domain, with the rest obtained from reference TRBV5-1 and TRBJ1-2, is as follows: KAGVTQTPRYLIKTRGQQVTLSCSPISGHRSVSWYQQTPGQGLQFLFEYFSETQRNKGNFPGRFSGRQFSNSRSEMNVSTLELGDSALYLCASSISFTGFYGYTFGSGTRLTVV.

The CDR3: CASSFRGRGAFF. CDR3 sequence (DNA): TGTGCCAGCAGCTTCAGGGGGCGCGGAGCTTTCTTT. The gene calls are TRBV7-2 and TRBJ1-1; 8 nucleotides align to TRBD1. J lost 10 bases, V lost 3 bases, and 4 bases had no gene match. Per the germline V gene, CDR1 is SGHTA and CDR2 is FQGNSA. The CDR3 sequence is 12 residues long.